This TCR beta chain is drawn from a study of Graves' ophthalmopathy and Graves' hyperthyroidism. Of note for this clonotype: No antigen is known for it.

The CDR3 covers 15 residues. V lost 0 bases, J lost 0 bases, and 10 bases lay in between. The germline CDR1 and CDR2 sequences are SQVTM and ANQGSEA. Study-wide results and limits: A model built from 13 signatures distinguished ophthalmopathy from stable hyperthyroidism with roughly 90% sensitivity and approximately 82% specificity.

RNA transcripts provided the template for amplifying TCR beta CDR3 regions. Investigators did first-round RT-PCR with HTBI primers, then second-round multiplex PCR. TCRdb analysed the multiplex PCR reads with MiXCR anew, one entry per CDR3 protein. The sample lists roughly 700,000 distinct CDR3 sequences, about 44% seen once, with 44% in the top ten. The receptor was derived from an adult man with Graves' ophthalmopathy. Sequenced material: peripheral blood. The rearrangement links TRBV29-1 to TRBJ2-3; D not certain. The DNA of the CDR3 is TGCAGCGTTGAAGACGGTGGAATCAGCACAGATACGCAGTATTTT. This codes for CSVEDGGISTDTQYF.